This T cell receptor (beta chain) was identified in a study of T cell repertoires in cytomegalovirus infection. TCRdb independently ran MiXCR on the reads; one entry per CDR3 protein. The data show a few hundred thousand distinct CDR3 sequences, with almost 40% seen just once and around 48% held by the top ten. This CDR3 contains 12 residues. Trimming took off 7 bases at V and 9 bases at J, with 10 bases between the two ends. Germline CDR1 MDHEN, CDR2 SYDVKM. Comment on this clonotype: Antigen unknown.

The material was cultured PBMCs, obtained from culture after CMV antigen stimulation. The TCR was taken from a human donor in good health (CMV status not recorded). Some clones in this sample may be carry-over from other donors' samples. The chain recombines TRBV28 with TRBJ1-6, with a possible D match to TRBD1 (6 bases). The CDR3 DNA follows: TGTGCCAGCAACCAGGGGACTTCACCCCTCCACTTT. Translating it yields CASNQGTSPLHF. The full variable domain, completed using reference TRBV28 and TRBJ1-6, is DVKVTQSSRYLVKRTGEKVFLECVQDMDHENMFWYRQDPGLGLRLIYFSYDVKMKEKGDIPEGYSVSREKKERFSLILESASTNQTSMYLCASNQGTSPLHFGNGTRLTVT.